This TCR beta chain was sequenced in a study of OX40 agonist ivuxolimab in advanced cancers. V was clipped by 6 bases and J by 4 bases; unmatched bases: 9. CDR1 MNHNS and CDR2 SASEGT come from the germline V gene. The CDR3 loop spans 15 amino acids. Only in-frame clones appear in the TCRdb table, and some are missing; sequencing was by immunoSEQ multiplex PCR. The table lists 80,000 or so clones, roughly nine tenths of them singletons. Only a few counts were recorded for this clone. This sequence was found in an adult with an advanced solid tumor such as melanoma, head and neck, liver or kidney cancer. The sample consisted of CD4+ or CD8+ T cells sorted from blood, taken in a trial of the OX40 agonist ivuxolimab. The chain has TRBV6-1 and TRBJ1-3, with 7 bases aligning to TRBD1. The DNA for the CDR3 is TGTGCCAGCAGAGCTACAGGGGCGGGGGGAAACACCATATATTTT. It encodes CASRATGAGGNTIYF.